This T cell receptor beta chain was captured in a study of T cells in Graves' hyperthyroidism and ophthalmopathy. Study observations and caveats: Ophthalmopathy and stable hyperthyroidism were told apart by a 13 V-J model.

Stability of Graves' hyperthyroidism was defined as absent ophthalmopathy progression within 18 months. TCR beta CDR3 regions were amplified from RNA transcripts. HTBI primers were the set used in a first-round RT-PCR of the TCR CDR3. Using its own MiXCR run on the multiplex PCR reads, TCRdb lists one record per CDR3 protein. Among around 560,000 distinct CDR3 sequences listed, roughly 17% were seen once. This clonotype was counted at least ten times. Its specificity is not known. Material: blood. The TCR originated in a woman between 18 and 30 years old with Graves' hyperthyroidism.

The CDR3 sequence is CASTRPAGSTGELFF. CDR3 DNA sequence: TGTGCCAGTACTCGACCTGCAGGGTCCACCGGGGAGCTGTTTTTT. The chain recombines TRBV19 with TRBJ2-2; possibly TRBD1 for D (5 bases). Trimming left V 7 bases short and J 4 bases short, with 16 bases between. The CDR3 is 15 residues long. Germline-derived CDR1 and CDR2 are LNHDA and SQIVND (reference sequence).